This T cell receptor (beta chain) was captured by sequencing in a study of T cell responses to AZD1222 COVID-19 vaccine. Study-level findings and limits: Close to half of all spike-specific TCRs reportedly target regions of the variants that are unmutated. The donors showed a predominance of white British ancestry and of females, with possible underestimation of clonal diversity. A rise in Spike-specific TCR breadth and depth followed two AZD1222 doses. CD4 TCRs covered the whole spike, strongest at regions 160-218 and 743-854.

This CDR3 has 15 amino acids. Trimming pared 3 bases from V and 6 bases from J, leaving 18 bases between. Germline CDR1 SGHTA, CDR2 FQGNSA. As to this clone: Its antigen is currently unknown.

Clones were sequenced by immunoSEQ multiplex PCR, and TCRdb holds only the in-frame ones, with some missing. The data hold 84,000 or so clones, with 65% to 90% observed a single time. The chain links TRBV7-2 to TRBJ2-7, with a weak D call TRBD2 (6 bases). This specimen consisted of peripheral blood, obtained on day 0 of AZD1222 vaccination. The sequence was obtained from an adult in good health. CDR3 loop: CASSFRGGSSGEQYF. The CDR3 region has the DNA TGTGCCAGCAGCTTCCGTGGGGGGAGCAGTGGCGAGCAGTACTTC. Using reference TRBV7-2 and TRBJ2-7 for the parts outside the CDR3, the full variable domain is GAGVSQSPSNKVTEKGKDVELRCDPISGHTALYWYRQSLGQGLEFLIYFQGNSAPDKSGLPSDRFSAERTGGSVSTLTIQRTQQEDSAVYLCASSFRGGSSGEQYFGPGTRLTVT.